The 10 T cell receptor beta chains in this list originate from one sample, sequenced in a study of T cell responses to AZD1222 COVID-19 vaccine. Method: immunoSEQ multiplex PCR; TCRdb's copy keeps in-frame clones and lacks some. Of around 220,000 clones listed, 94% are singletons. The sample in question was peripheral blood, obtained 28 days after the second dose of the MenACWY control vaccine. These receptors originate from an adult who received the MenACWY meningococcal vaccine as a control.

V gene TRBV4-2 combines with J gene TRBJ1-1, with D perhaps TRBD1 (6 bases). Deletions cut 0 bases from V and 0 bases from J, with 17 bases between. There are 18 residues in the CDR3. Germline V gene data show CDR1 as LGHNA and CDR2 as YNFKEQ. CDR3 nucleotide sequence: TGTGCCAGCAGCCAAGAGACGCAGGGGACTAGGTTGAACACTGAAGCTTTCTTT. It translates to CASSQETQGTRLNTEAFF.

The rearrangement joins TRBV2 to TRBJ2-1, with TRBD2 identical over 11 bases. The CDR3 is 15 amino acids. J gave up 3 bases and V 7 bases, and 5 bases lay outside the gene matches. Germline CDR1 reads SNHLY; CDR2 reads FYNNEI. The CDR3 spells CASNPSGRYYNEQFF. The CDR3 nucleotides read TGTGCCAGCAACCCTAGCGGGAGGTACTACAATGAGCAGTTCTTC.

The chain employs TRBV4-1 and TRBJ1-6; TRBD1 matches 7 bases. J lost 9 bases, V lost 6 bases, and 11 bases had no gene match. The CDR3 is made up of 15 amino acids. Germline lookup yields CDR1 MGHRA and CDR2 YSYEKL. The CDR3 is CASRLERSGGSPLHF. CDR3 bases: TGCGCCAGCAGACTAGAACGGTCAGGGGGTTCACCCCTCCACTTT.

The chain is built from TRBV24-1 and TRBJ2-7; D possibly corresponds to TRBD2 (6 bases). V was shortened by 10 bases and J by 0 bases, with 12 bases between the two germline ends. CDR1 and CDR2 from the germline V gene are KGHDR and SFDVKD. This CDR3 is 13 amino acids long. For the CDR3, the DNA is TGTGCCACGGGCGGGAAAGGCTCCTACGAGCAGTACTTC. Encoded protein: CATGGKGSYEQYF.

The chain joins TRBV7-9 to TRBJ2-7; D might be TRBD1 (6 bases). Trimming took off 5 bases at V and 2 bases at J, with 10 bases between the two ends. Germline V gene lookup returns CDR1 SEHNR and CDR2 FQNEAQ (reference sequence). The CDR3 sequence is 13 residues long. The CDR3 is CASSMDSPYEQYF. The CDR3 DNA is TGTGCCAGCAGCATGGACAGTCCCTACGAGCAGTACTTC.

This CDR3 reads CASSSTGGRETQYF. The CDR3 DNA sequence: TGTGCCAGCAGCTCCACAGGGGGCAGGGAGACCCAGTACTTC. This sequence joins TRBV5-8 and TRBJ2-5; 9 bases line up with TRBD1. Germline CDR1 and CDR2: SGHTS and YDEGEE. CDR3 length: 14 amino acids. V shed 3 bases, J shed 5 bases, and the junction held 5 bases outside the gene matches.

The chain recombines TRBV30 with TRBJ2-3; TRBD2 matches at 7 bases. This CDR3 has 14 amino acids. Looked up from germline, CDR1 is GTSNPN and CDR2 is SVGIG (reference sequence). J lost 2 bases, V lost 2 bases, and 4 bases had no gene match. CDR3 amino acids: CAWSSGVLTDTQYF. Here the CDR3 DNA reads TGTGCCTGGAGTAGCGGGGTACTCACAGATACGCAGTATTTT.

The rearrangement links TRBV24-1 to TRBJ1-2; 7 bases match TRBD1. The CDR3 contains 18 residues. Germline CDR1 reads KGHDR; CDR2 reads SFDVKD. The ends lost 5 bases at V and 8 bases at J; junction bases unmatched: 22. The CDR3 DNA reads as TGTGCCACCAGTGGCCCTCGAGGGGCCCCGGACAGGAGCTGGGGCTACACCTTC. This encodes CATSGPRGAPDRSWGYTF.

The rearrangement joins TRBV12-2 to TRBJ1-2; the table's D gene call, TRBD1, was not cross checked with the DNA. TRBV12-2 has pseudogene status. The CDR3 consists of 15 residues. The CDR3 nucleotides read TGTGCAAGTCGCTTAGTGCCGACAGTTAACTATGGCTACACCTTC. Translating it yields CASRLVPTVNYGYTF.

The chain is built from TRBV5-1 and TRBJ1-1; 10 nucleotides match TRBD1. CDR3 length equals 14 residues. CDR1 and CDR2 from the germline V gene are SGHRS and YFSETQ. V lost 3 bases and J lost 7; bases outside the gene matches: 6. The CDR3 sequence is CASSSGQGPGEAFF. In nucleotides, the CDR3 is TGCGCCAGCAGCTCGGGACAGGGGCCGGGTGAAGCTTTCTTT.